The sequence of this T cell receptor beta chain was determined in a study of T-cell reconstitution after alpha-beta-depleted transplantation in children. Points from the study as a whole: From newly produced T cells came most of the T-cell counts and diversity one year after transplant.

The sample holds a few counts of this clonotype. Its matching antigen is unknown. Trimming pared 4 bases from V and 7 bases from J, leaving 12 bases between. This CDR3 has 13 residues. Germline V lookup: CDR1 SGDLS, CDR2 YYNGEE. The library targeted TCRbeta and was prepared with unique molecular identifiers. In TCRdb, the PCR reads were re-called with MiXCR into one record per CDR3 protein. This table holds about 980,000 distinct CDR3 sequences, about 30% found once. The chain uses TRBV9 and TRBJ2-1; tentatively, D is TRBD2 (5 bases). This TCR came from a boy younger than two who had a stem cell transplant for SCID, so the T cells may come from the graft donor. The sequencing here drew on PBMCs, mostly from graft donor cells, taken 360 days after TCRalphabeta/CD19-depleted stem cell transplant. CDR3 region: CASSTRLINEQFF. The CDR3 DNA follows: TGTGCCAGCAGCACCCGACTAATAAATGAGCAGTTCTTC. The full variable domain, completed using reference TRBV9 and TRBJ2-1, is DSGVTQTPKHLITATGQRVTLRCSPRSGDLSVYWYQQSLDQGLQFLIQYYNGEERAKGNILERFSAQQFPDLHSELNLSSLELGDSALYFCASSTRLINEQFFGPGTRLTVL.